The 26 T cell receptor beta chains in this list originate from one sample, sequenced in a study of blood T cells in healthy people across ages. It was with a sample-barcoded 5' primer and a J-beta primer mix that a second PCR of roughly 7 to 12 cycles was run. A single record per CDR3 protein comes from TCRdb applying MiXCR to the 5' RACE reads. The sample has about 560,000 distinct CDR3 sequences, 25% to 35% seen once. These data also formed part of another study, on T cells of mothers and their children.

Sequencing used blood. Every receptor here comes from a boy younger than 10 in good health.

About this clonotype: An end of the junction does not agree with germline; a read error may underlie this. This chain links TRBV15 with TRBJ2-7, with D maybe TRBD2 (6 bases). Germline assignment: CDR1 LNHNV and CDR2 YYDKDF (reference sequence). The CDR3 loop spans 16 amino acids. CDR3 nucleotides: TGTGCCGCCAGCGGACCGGGACTGGGGCACTCCTACGAGCAGTACTTC. This sequence encodes CAASGPGLGHSYEQYF.

This chain uses TRBV27 with TRBJ2-1, with 14 bases matching TRBD2. The V and J ends lost 1 base and 12 bases, in that order; junction bases with no gene match: 8. Germline V CDR1 and CDR2: MNHEY, SMNVEV (reference sequence). CDR3 length: 16 amino acids. CDR3 nucleotide sequence: TGTGCCAGCAGTTTATATGGGACTAGCGGGAGAGTGGCGCAGTTCTTC. As protein: CASSLYGTSGRVAQFF.

This chain joins TRBV3-1 and TRBJ1-2, with no clear D. The length of the CDR3 is 14 residues. Trimming stripped 3 bases from V and 1 base from J, with 9 bases between. Germline CDR1 LGHDT, CDR2 YNNKEL (reference sequence). CDR3 amino acids: CASSQGRNNYGYTF. The CDR3 DNA reads as TGTGCCAGCAGCCAGGGAAGGAATAACTATGGCTACACCTTC.

At least ten counts were recorded for this clonotype. An end of the junction does not agree with germline; a read error may underlie this. The rearrangement links TRBV4-1 to TRBJ2-6; the D call may be TRBD1 or TRBD2 (5 bases each). CDR1 MGHRA and CDR2 YSYEKL come from the germline V gene. The CDR3 has 15 amino acids. CDR3 residues: CASSQEGSGANVLTF. The CDR3 DNA sequence: TGTGCCAGCAGCCAAGAGGGGTCTGGGGCCAACGTCCTGACTTTC.

CDR3 sequence: CASSQSHPLTGSSTDTQYF. The DNA of the CDR3 is TGTGCCAGCAGCCAATCTCACCCCCTTACAGGGTCTAGCACAGATACGCAGTATTTT. The V gene is TRBV7-8, the J gene TRBJ2-3, with D perhaps TRBD1 (6 bases). CDR1 and CDR2 (germline): SGHVS, FQNEAQ. The CDR3 covers 19 residues. The V and J ends lost 5 bases and 0 bases respectively, with 24 bases between them.

This clonotype was observed a handful of times. The chain joins TRBV7-2 to TRBJ2-5, with D perhaps matching TRBD1 or TRBD2 (5 bases each). Germline V gene data show CDR1 as SGHTA and CDR2 as FQGNSA. This CDR3 contains 12 residues. V lost 5 bases and J 7 bases, leaving 11 bases between the germline ends. DNA of the CDR3: TGTGCCAGCAGCCCAAGTGGGGGGACCCAGTACTTC. This gives the protein CASSPSGGTQYF.

This clonotype was picked up a small number of times. The CDR3 DNA is TGTGCCAGCTCCCGGGACCGACAGATGAACACTGAAGCTTTCTTT. Amino acid sequence: CASSRDRQMNTEAFF. This chain joins TRBV18 and TRBJ1-1; perhaps TRBD1 as D (5 bases). V lost 6 bases and J 0 bases, leaving 14 bases between the germline ends. Germline CDR1 KGHSH, CDR2 LQKENI. The CDR3 has 15 residues.

V usage is TRBV7-2 and J usage is TRBJ2-3; a weak D match, TRBD2 (6 bases). Trimming pared 4 bases from V and 6 bases from J, leaving 17 bases between. Germline V gene lookup returns CDR1 SGHTA and CDR2 FQGNSA. This CDR3 comprises 15 residues. The CDR3 DNA sequence: TGTGCCAGCAGCTCAGGGTTCGCGGAGGGCGATACGCAGTATTTT. Its translation is CASSSGFAEGDTQYF.

As concerns this clonotype: A much larger clone lies a single base off, so this may be a read error. The chain links TRBV12-3 or TRBV12-4 to TRBJ2-5; 15 bases agree with TRBD2. V lost 6 bases to trimming and J lost 4 bases; unmatched junction nucleotides: 3. CDR3 length equals 15 residues. The CDR3 DNA reads as TGTGCCAGCAGACCGGGACTAGCGGGAGGAGAGACCCAGTACTTC. Translation: CASRPGLAGGETQYF.

This clonotype was picked up a small number of times. The chain uses TRBV15 and TRBJ2-3; 7 bases are a match to TRBD2. This CDR3 contains 16 residues. CDR1 is LNHNV, CDR2 YYDKDF, per germline (reference sequence). V lost 3 bases to trimming and J lost 3 bases; unmatched junction nucleotides: 9. The CDR3 DNA reads TGTGCCACCAGCAGCGGGGCGGGGGTAACAACAGATACGCAGTATTTT. This sequence encodes CATSSGAGVTTDTQYF.

This sequence joins TRBV7-9 and TRBJ2-5; D not certain. V lost 3 bases, J lost 4 bases, and 9 bases lay in between. Germline V gene data show CDR1 as SEHNR and CDR2 as FQNEAQ (reference sequence). The length of the CDR3 is 13 residues. CDR3: CASSFEFVETQYF. CDR3 nucleotide sequence: TGTGCCAGCAGCTTCGAATTTGTAGAGACCCAGTACTTC.

This chain uses TRBV7-9 with TRBJ2-7; unclear D gene. CDR1 is SEHNR and CDR2 is FQNEAQ in the germline V gene (reference sequence). The CDR3 extends over 11 amino acids. Trimming pared 2 bases from V and 6 bases from J, leaving 5 bases between. In nucleotides, the CDR3 is TGTGCCAGCAGCTTAACGGTCGAGCAGTACTTC. Its translation is CASSLTVEQYF.

This clonotype was counted only a few times. The chain combines TRBV6-1 with TRBJ2-5, with 8 bases matching TRBD2. Germline CDR1 reads MNHNS; CDR2 reads SASEGT. CDR3 length: 17 residues. V lost 7 bases to trimming and J lost 5 bases; unmatched junction nucleotides: 18. CDR3 DNA: TGTGCCAGCACCTCCTTTCGGACTAGCCAAAATCTCGAGACCCAGTACTTC. It is translated as CASTSFRTSQNLETQYF.

This clonotype has a handful of counts. CDR3 DNA sequence: TGTGCCACCAGTGAACGGACAGGGGCAGAGACCCAGTACTTC. This gives the protein CATSERTGAETQYF. The chain employs TRBV15 and TRBJ2-5; 9 bases fit TRBD1. Germline V gives CDR1 LNHNV, CDR2 YYDKDF (reference sequence). After removal of 6 bases from V and 4 bases from J, the junction contained 6 bases not matched to a gene. The CDR3 has 14 amino acids.

The J gene is TRBJ2-5, the V gene TRBV20-1; 14 nucleotides match TRBD2. Trimming cost V 1 base and J 5 bases; bases outside gene matches: 3. Germline V gives CDR1 DFQATT, CDR2 SNEGSKA (reference sequence). This CDR3 has 15 amino acids. CDR3 amino acids: CSARGGLAGVETQYF. The DNA for the CDR3 is TGCAGTGCTAGAGGGGGACTAGCGGGAGTGGAGACCCAGTACTTC.

This clonotype appeared a few times. CDR3 sequence reads: CASRLAGPANTGELFF. CDR3 DNA: TGCGCCAGCAGGCTAGCGGGCCCCGCGAACACCGGGGAGCTGTTTTTT. The chain employs TRBV10-2 and TRBJ2-2, with TRBD2 identical over 8 bases. The CDR3 totals 16 residues. The V and J ends lost 6 bases and 0 bases, in that order; junction bases with no gene match: 6. CDR1 is WSHSY and CDR2 is SAAADI in the germline V gene.

CDR3 in DNA: TGTGCCAGCAGCCCAGGGGACGGGCACGATGAGCAGTTCTTC. It translates to CASSPGDGHDEQFF. The genes are TRBV7-9 and TRBJ2-1; D is perhaps TRBD1 (6 bases). Trimming took 5 bases from V and 8 from J, leaving 16 bases between them. The CDR3 runs to 14 residues. The germline V gene encodes CDR1 SEHNR and CDR2 FQNEAQ (reference sequence).

The rearrangement uses TRBV12-3 or TRBV12-4 and TRBJ2-2; possible D gene TRBD1, 6 bases. Trimming cost V 5 bases and J 0 bases, with 10 bases left between them. The CDR3 consists of 15 residues. This CDR3 is CASSGDTSNTGELFF. The CDR3 bases are TGTGCCAGCAGTGGGGACACTTCGAACACCGGGGAGCTGTTTTTT.

A word on this clonotype: At one boundary the junction diverges from the germline segment, which might be a read error. V is TRBV5-4 and J is TRBJ2-7, with a tentative D call TRBD2 (5 bases). Germline CDR1 reads SGHNT; CDR2 reads YYREEE (reference sequence). The CDR3 consists of 14 residues. This CDR3 reads CASSLSSSTYEQYF. The DNA of the CDR3 is TGTGCCAGCAGTTTGTCCTCTAGCACCTATGAGCAGTACTTC. Together with reference TRBV5-4 and TRBJ2-7, the CDR3 gives the full variable domain: ETGVTQSPTHLIKTRGQQVTLRCSSQSGHNTVSWYQQALGQGPQFIFQYYREEENGRGNFPPRFSGLQFPNYSSELNVNALELDDSALYLCASSLSSSTYEQYFGPGTRLTVT.

This clonotype was observed a handful of times. The V and J genes are TRBV10-3 and TRBJ1-1; TRBD1 aligns across 8 bases. The CDR3 contains 14 residues. V gave up 6 bases and J gave up 4 bases; unmatched junction bases: 7. Germline CDR1 is ENHRY and CDR2 is SYGVKD. CDR3 region: CAIRGQAGGTEAFF. Here the CDR3 DNA reads TGTGCCATCAGGGGACAGGCCGGCGGCACTGAAGCTTTCTTT.

The CDR3 bases are TGTGCGATCAAGACTAGCGGGGGGGCCGGGGAGACCCAGTACTTC. It specifies CAIKTSGGAGETQYF. The chain employs TRBV7-7 and TRBJ2-5; TRBD2 agrees at 14 bases. This CDR3 comprises 15 residues. CDR1 and CDR2 from the germline V gene are SSHAT and FNYEAQ (reference sequence).

This clonotype was detected a few times. V gene TRBV11-2 combines with J gene TRBJ2-5; no clear D gene. The CDR3 has 16 residues. Germline V gene data show CDR1 as SGHAT and CDR2 as FQNNGV. The V and J ends lost 2 bases and 3 bases respectively, with 16 bases between them. In nucleotides, the CDR3 is TGTGCCAGCAGCTTATCCCCACGCCAGAAGAAAGAGACCCAGTACTTC. Amino acids: CASSLSPRQKKETQYF.

This clonotype has more than one count but fewer than ten. The V and J genes are TRBV9 and TRBJ2-5, with D perhaps assigned TRBD1 or TRBD2 (6 bases each). Trimming pared 0 bases from V and 5 bases from J, leaving 11 bases between. The CDR3 loop spans 14 amino acids. The V gene's germline CDR1 is SGDLS and CDR2 YYNGEE. The CDR3: CASSVEGGGETQYF. The CDR3 coding sequence is TGTGCCAGCAGCGTAGAGGGGGGCGGTGAGACCCAGTACTTC.

This clonotype came up a few times. This rearrangement joins TRBV24-1 to TRBJ1-4, with D unresolved. V lost 7 bases to trimming and J lost 3 bases, with 20 bases between them. From germline, CDR1 is KGHDR and CDR2 SFDVKD. The CDR3 sequence is 17 residues long. The chain's CDR3 is CATSRGPHFPANEKLFF. CDR3 in DNA: TGTGCCACCAGCCGCGGACCCCACTTTCCAGCTAATGAAAAACTGTTTTTT.

The V gene is TRBV9, the J gene TRBJ2-5, with D possibly TRBD2 on 5 matching bases. There are 15 residues in the CDR3. The germline V gene encodes CDR1 SGDLS and CDR2 YYNGEE. Trimming took 4 bases from V and 1 from J, leaving 14 bases between them. CDR3: CASSRTPTSQETQYF. DNA for the CDR3: TGTGCCAGCAGCCGCACCCCCACTAGCCAAGAGACCCAGTACTTC.

The gene calls are TRBV2 and TRBJ2-1; 12 nucleotides agree with TRBD2. CDR1 is SNHLY and CDR2 is FYNNEI in the germline V gene. The CDR3 extends over 15 amino acids. The J segment lost 5 bases and the V segment lost 5 bases, leaving 4 bases of the junction unmatched. The CDR3 reads CASSLTSGGHNEQFF. In nucleotides, the CDR3 is TGTGCCAGCAGTCTGACTAGCGGGGGACACAATGAGCAGTTCTTC. Combining the CDR3 with reference TRBV2 and TRBJ2-1 gives the whole variable domain EPEVTQTPSHQVTQMGQEVILRCVPISNHLYFYWYRQILGQKVEFLVSFYNNEISEKSEIFDDQFSVERPDGSNFTLKIRSTKLEDSAMYFCASSLTSGGHNEQFFGPGTRLTVL.